Below, one TCR beta chain is given with its context. The CDR3 is 11 residues long. Trimming shortened V by 0 bases and J by 10 bases, and 8 bases separated the two germline ends. Germline CDR1 reads DFQATT; CDR2 reads SNEGSKA (reference sequence). This entry belongs to a study of CD8+ T cells in alopecia areata. Isolated RNA was reverse transcribed into cDNA used as the sequencing template. Method: immunoSEQ multiplex PCR; TCRdb's copy keeps in-frame clones and lacks some. Of about 120,000 clones listed, roughly two fifths are singletons. Sequencing input: CD4+ T cells sorted from blood. J is TRBJ2-3 and V is TRBV20-1, with D hard to call. The receptor comes from a human donor with alopecia areata. The CDR3 loop is CSARDILPQYF. In DNA, the CDR3 is TGCAGTGCTAGAGACATCCTGCCGCAGTATTTT.